What follows are 13 T cell receptor beta chains derived from one specimen sequenced in a study of blood T cell repertoires in COVID-19. The data were produced by immunoSEQ multiplex PCR, yet TCRdb's version contains in-frame clones alone and is incomplete. The profile covers 250,000 to 350,000 clones, with 80% to 90% appearing a single time and around 8% taken by the ten largest. Source material: peripheral blood. The receptor set was obtained from a woman between 45 and 60 years old who had recovered from COVID-19.

There are a few counts of this clone. The V and J genes are TRBV7-9 and TRBJ2-1, with D possibly being TRBD1 (6 bases). Germline CDR1 SEHNR, CDR2 FQNEAQ (reference sequence). The CDR3 has 14 amino acids. Trimming stripped 2 bases from V and 5 bases from J, with 10 bases between. CDR3 sequence: CASSLMDSDNEQFF. Here the CDR3 DNA reads TGTGCCAGCAGCTTAATGGACAGTGACAATGAGCAGTTCTTC. The complete variable domain, with remaining parts taken from reference TRBV7-9 and TRBJ2-1, reads DTGVSQNPRHKITKRGQNVTFRCDPISEHNRLYWYRQTLGQGPEFLTYFQNEAQLEKSRLLSDRFSAERPKGSFSTLEIQRTEQGDSAMYLCASSLMDSDNEQFFGPGTRLTVL.

V is TRBV20-1 and J is TRBJ1-1; 7 bases are a match to TRBD1. CDR3 length: 15 amino acids. Germline CDR1 is DFQATT and CDR2 is SNEGSKA (reference sequence). The trim removed 3 bases at V and 1 base at J, leaving 8 bases unmatched. The CDR3 loop is CSASPLDRANTEAFF. In DNA form, the CDR3 reads TGCAGTGCTAGTCCTCTTGACAGGGCGAACACTGAAGCTTTCTTT.

This sequence joins TRBV3-1 (or the pseudogene TRBV3-2) and TRBJ2-2; 7 bases are shared with TRBD1. Germline values: CDR1 LGHDT, CDR2 YNNKEL (reference sequence). The CDR3 sequence is 16 residues long. V shed 1 base, J shed 4 bases, and the junction held 6 bases outside the gene matches. The CDR3: CASSQVGDRFTGELFF. CDR3 nucleotides: TGTGCCAGCAGCCAAGTCGGGGACAGATTCACCGGGGAGCTGTTTTTT.

This chain joins TRBV19 and TRBJ2-7, with 7 nucleotides matching TRBD2. Germline V gene lookup returns CDR1 LNHDA and CDR2 SQIVND (reference sequence). The CDR3 totals 16 residues. With V trimmed by 2 bases and J by 6 bases, 13 bases remained unmatched. The CDR3 sequence: CASSIRAREPSGEQYF. The CDR3 nucleotides read TGTGCCAGTAGTATAAGGGCGCGGGAGCCCTCGGGCGAGCAGTACTTC. Complete variable domain (other parts from reference TRBV19 and TRBJ2-7): DGGITQSPKYLFRKEGQNVTLSCEQNLNHDAMYWYRQDPGQGLRLIYYSQIVNDFQKGDIAEGYSVSREKKESFPLTVTSAQKNPTAFYLCASSIRAREPSGEQYFGPGTRLTVT.

This sequence joins TRBV7-6 and TRBJ2-7; 7 positions agree with TRBD1. CDR1 is SGHVS and CDR2 is FNYEAQ in the germline V gene. The CDR3 has 15 amino acids. V trimming: 5 bases; J trimming: 9 bases; junction bases outside the gene matches: 16. CDR3 sequence reads: CASSKTGSMTLVQYF. CDR3 nucleotides: TGTGCCAGCAGCAAGACAGGGTCGATGACGCTCGTGCAGTACTTC.

Worth noting for this clone: This specimen includes other DNA sequences encoding the same CDR3. The chain is built from TRBV20-1 and TRBJ2-7, with D hard to call. CDR1 is DFQATT, CDR2 SNEGSKA, per germline (reference sequence). The CDR3 length is 10 residues. Trimming removed 3 bases at V and 4 bases at J, with 4 bases between. CDR3 residues: CSARRYEQYF. CDR3 nucleotide sequence: TGCAGTGCTAGGCGGTACGAGCAGTACTTC.

In its sample, this clone was seen once. The chain employs TRBV19 and TRBJ1-1; no reliable D call. From germline, CDR1 is LNHDA and CDR2 SQIVND (reference sequence). With 3 bases removed from V and 0 bases from J, the gap between germline ends came to 5 bases. The CDR3 spans 13 residues. The CDR3 sequence is CASSMRLNTEAFF. CDR3 nucleotide sequence: TGTGCCAGTAGTATGCGGCTGAACACTGAAGCTTTCTTT.

A remark on this clone: The same CDR3 also results from other DNA sequences found in this sample. The chain links TRBV3-1 (or the pseudogene TRBV3-2) to TRBJ1-2; D might be TRBD1 (6 bases). V was clipped by 4 bases and J by 2 bases, with 8 bases between them. Germline lookup yields CDR1 LGHDT and CDR2 YNNKEL (reference sequence). The CDR3 is 13 residues long. The CDR3 loop reads CASSPQGNYGYTF. CDR3 nucleotide sequence: TGTGCCAGCAGCCCACAGGGCAACTATGGCTACACCTTC.

The CDR3 sequence: CASSVGLAGGYEQYF. CDR3 sequence (DNA): TGTGCCAGCAGTGTCGGACTAGCGGGAGGGTACGAGCAGTACTTC. V gene TRBV6-6 combines with J gene TRBJ2-7, with 15 bases that match TRBD2. The CDR3 contains 15 residues. V was pared by 5 bases and J by 4 bases, with 3 bases of the junction left unmatched. The V gene's germline CDR1 is MNHNY and CDR2 SVGAGI (reference sequence).

CDR3 sequence: CASSEERGSPLHF. For the CDR3, the DNA is TGTGCCAGCAGTGAAGAAAGGGGCTCACCCCTCCACTTT. The rearrangement joins TRBV6-1 to TRBJ1-6, with a tentative D call TRBD1 (5 bases). The CDR3 totals 13 residues. Trimming cost V 1 base and J 10 bases, with 8 bases left between them. Looked up from germline, CDR1 is MNHNS and CDR2 is SASEGT.

This chain joins TRBV5-5 and TRBJ2-7; TRBD1 agrees at 7 bases. This CDR3 has 11 residues. Germline lookup yields CDR1 SGHKS and CDR2 YYEKEE (reference sequence). Germline trimming cut 5 bases from V and 6 bases from J; bases unmatched to any gene: 2. CDR3 sequence reads: CASRRGLEQYF. The CDR3 coding sequence is TGTGCCAGCAGAAGGGGGCTCGAGCAGTACTTC.

The chain employs TRBV20-1 and TRBJ2-3, with D possibly being TRBD2 (6 bases). Trimming cost V 3 bases and J 6 bases, with 25 bases left between them. The CDR3 length is 17 residues. From germline, CDR1 is DFQATT and CDR2 SNEGSKA (reference sequence). The CDR3 DNA is TGCAGTGCTAGTAAGTCTCCGAGGCGGGACCAAAAGGATACGCAGTATTTT. Translated, it gives CSASKSPRRDQKDTQYF.

This chain links TRBV18 with TRBJ1-2, with D tentatively TRBD1 (5 bases). The length of the CDR3 is 14 residues. Trimming removed 10 bases from V and 11 bases from J, with 26 bases in between. Germline lookup yields CDR1 KGHSH and CDR2 LQKENI. CDR3 bases: TGTGCCACCCAGCCCAGTAGCAGGGCGAAAGGGTACACCTTC. This codes for CATQPSSRAKGYTF.